The 15 T cell receptor beta chains below come from one sample, sequenced in a study of technical replicates of blood from a handful of donors. Sequencing used immunoSEQ multiplex PCR; TCRdb keeps in-frame clones, though not all of them. The top ten clones hold 7% to 9% of a sample with 13,000 or so clones, approximately 95% of them seen once. The sample comprised PBMCs. The receptor set was obtained from a human donor in good health.

The chain employs TRBV6-5 and TRBJ2-1, with TRBD2 matching 11 bases. After removal of 6 bases from V and 4 bases from J, the junction contained 5 bases not matched to a gene. The germline gives CDR1 MNHEY, CDR2 SVGAGI. The CDR3 covers 15 residues. CDR3 region: CASRPGTSGYNEQFF. CDR3 coding DNA: TGTGCCAGCAGGCCCGGGACTAGCGGTTACAATGAGCAGTTCTTC.

V usage is TRBV7-9 and J usage is TRBJ2-7; 9 bases agree with TRBD2. The J segment lost 0 bases and the V segment lost 1 base, leaving 4 bases of the junction unmatched. The V gene's germline CDR1 is SEHNR and CDR2 FQNEAQ (reference sequence). The CDR3 consists of 16 residues. The CDR3 DNA sequence: TGTGCCAGCAGCTTAGGACTAGCGGTGAGCTCCTACGAGCAGTACTTC. This gives the protein CASSLGLAVSSYEQYF.

The chain combines TRBV6-1 with TRBJ1-2; 7 nucleotides agree with TRBD1. Germline V gene sequence: CDR1 MNHNS, CDR2 SASEGT. J gave up 0 bases and V 2 bases, and 3 bases lay outside the gene matches. This CDR3 has 15 amino acids. The CDR3 DNA reads as TGTGCCAGCAGTGAATATCAGGGGGCTAACTATGGCTACACCTTC. Its protein is CASSEYQGANYGYTF.

This chain joins TRBV6-4 and TRBJ2-5, with 7 bases aligning to TRBD2. Germline CDR1 is MRHNA and CDR2 is SNTAGT. The CDR3 length is 16 residues. After removal of 4 bases from V and 4 bases from J, the junction contained 12 bases not matched to a gene. The CDR3 nucleotides read TGTGCCAGCAGTGCCGTGGCGGGAGAGGGGCGAGAGACCCAGTACTTC. Its translation: CASSAVAGEGRETQYF.

The chain employs TRBV25-1 and TRBJ2-6; D is perhaps TRBD2 (6 bases). V lost 7 bases, J lost 4 bases, and 11 bases lay in between. Germline loops: CDR1 MGHDK, CDR2 SYGVNS. The CDR3 is made up of 14 amino acids. CDR3 region: CASNGGSGANVLTF. In DNA, the CDR3 is TGTGCCAGCAACGGGGGATCAGGGGCCAACGTCCTGACTTTC.

The V call is TRBV5-1, the J call TRBJ1-4; D remains unclear. Between the trimmed V and J ends, which lost 4 bases and 3 bases, there was a span of 10 bases. CDR1 and CDR2 from the germline V gene are SGHRS and YFSETQ. CDR3 length equals 14 residues. CDR3 DNA sequence: TGCGCCAGCAGCCCCGGAGGCCCTAATGAAAAACTGTTTTTT. Protein sequence: CASSPGGPNEKLFF.

The gene calls are TRBV2 and TRBJ2-4, with D possibly matching TRBD2 (5 bases). V gave up 7 bases and J gave up 0 bases, with 10 bases separating them. The CDR3 covers 14 residues. CDR1 is SNHLY and CDR2 is FYNNEI in the germline V gene. The CDR3 nucleotides read TGTGCCAGCAAGCGCGGGCTAGCCAAAAACATTCAGTACTTC. It encodes CASKRGLAKNIQYF.

The V and J genes are TRBV9 and TRBJ1-1, with a weak D call TRBD1 (6 bases). Trimming shortened V by 6 bases and J by 4 bases, and 22 bases separated the two germline ends. Germline V gene data show CDR1 as SGDLS and CDR2 as YYNGEE. The CDR3 contains 16 residues. Here the CDR3 reads CASNRGGVASGTEAFF. The CDR3 nucleotides are TGTGCCAGCAACAGAGGGGGGGTGGCGAGCGGCACTGAAGCTTTCTTT.

The table lists this clone with a count of one. The rearrangement uses TRBV7-3 and TRBJ2-3; maybe TRBD2 (5 bases). The V gene lost 5 bases and the J gene lost 2 bases, with 11 bases spanning the gap. Germline V gene sequence: CDR1 SGHTA, CDR2 FQGTGA. This CDR3 is 14 amino acids long. As DNA, the CDR3 is TGTGCCAGCAGCCCAAGCGGAGACACAGATACGCAGTATTTT. It translates to CASSPSGDTDTQYF. Looking up the rest from reference TRBV7-3 and TRBJ2-3 gives the full variable domain: GAGVSQTPSNKVTEKGKYVELRCDPISGHTALYWYRQSLGQGPEFLIYFQGTGAADDSGLPNDRFFAVRPEGSVSTLKIQRTERGDSAVYLCASSPSGDTDTQYFGPGTRLTVL.

The rearrangement joins TRBV7-9 to TRBJ1-5; no clear D gene. The CDR3 runs to 12 residues. Trimming shortened V by 2 bases and J by 3 bases, and 2 bases separated the two germline ends. CDR1 and CDR2 from the germline V gene are SEHNR and FQNEAQ (reference sequence). CDR3 in amino acids: CASSLHNQPQHF. The CDR3 nucleotides read TGTGCCAGCAGCTTACACAATCAGCCCCAGCATTTT.

V and J are TRBV5-1 and TRBJ2-1, with TRBD2 matching 11 bases. The CDR3 extends over 15 amino acids. The germline V gene encodes CDR1 SGHRS and CDR2 YFSETQ. The J segment lost 6 bases and the V segment lost 5 bases, leaving 7 bases of the junction unmatched. This CDR3 reads CASRFVTSGSNEQFF. The CDR3 DNA is TGCGCCAGCAGGTTCGTTACTAGCGGGAGCAATGAGCAGTTCTTC.

The chain joins TRBV5-1 to TRBJ2-3, with 8 bases aligning to TRBD1. Germline loops: CDR1 SGHRS, CDR2 YFSETQ. V shed 4 bases and J 5 bases; nucleotides not matched to a gene: 18. The CDR3 length is 18 residues. CDR3 region: CASSPPSTGDGAQDTQYF. The CDR3 DNA sequence: TGCGCCAGCAGCCCCCCTTCGACAGGGGACGGGGCACAAGATACGCAGTATTTT. The whole variable domain, remainder taken from reference TRBV5-1 and TRBJ2-3, is KAGVTQTPRYLIKTRGQQVTLSCSPISGHRSVSWYQQTPGQGLQFLFEYFSETQRNKGNFPGRFSGRQFSNSRSEMNVSTLELGDSALYLCASSPPSTGDGAQDTQYFGPGTRLTVL.

About this clone itself: The junction departs from germline at one end; a sequencing error may be responsible. The V gene is TRBV15, the J gene TRBJ2-4; TRBD1 matches at 7 bases. CDR1 and CDR2 (germline): LNHNV, YYDKDF (reference sequence). CDR3 length equals 12 residues. The chain's CDR3 is CATSRDGTVASF. The CDR3, as DNA: TGTGCCACCAGCAGAGACGGGACAGTGGCTTCCTTC.

The rearrangement joins TRBV15 to TRBJ1-1; D unclear. The CDR3 contains 13 residues. The ends were cut back, 4 bases at V and 2 bases at J, with 8 bases in the middle. Germline-derived CDR1 and CDR2 are LNHNV and YYDKDF (reference sequence). The CDR3 is CATSKSFNTEAFF. The CDR3 region has the DNA TGTGCCACCAGCAAATCATTCAACACTGAAGCTTTCTTT. Using reference TRBV15 and TRBJ1-1 for the parts outside the CDR3, the full variable domain is DAMVIQNPRYQVTQFGKPVTLSCSQTLNHNVMYWYQQKSSQAPKLLFHYYDKDFNNEADTPDNFQSRRPNTSFCFLDIRSPGLGDTAMYLCATSKSFNTEAFFGQGTRLTVV.

The chain combines TRBV28 with TRBJ1-2; TRBD1 agrees at 11 bases. This CDR3 is built from 15 residues. CDR1 and CDR2 from the germline V gene are MDHEN and SYDVKM. V shed 6 bases, J shed 4 bases, and the junction held 7 bases outside the gene matches. The CDR3, as DNA: TGTGCCAGCAGATCCGGGACAGGGGGACCCTATGGCTACACCTTC. It specifies CASRSGTGGPYGYTF.